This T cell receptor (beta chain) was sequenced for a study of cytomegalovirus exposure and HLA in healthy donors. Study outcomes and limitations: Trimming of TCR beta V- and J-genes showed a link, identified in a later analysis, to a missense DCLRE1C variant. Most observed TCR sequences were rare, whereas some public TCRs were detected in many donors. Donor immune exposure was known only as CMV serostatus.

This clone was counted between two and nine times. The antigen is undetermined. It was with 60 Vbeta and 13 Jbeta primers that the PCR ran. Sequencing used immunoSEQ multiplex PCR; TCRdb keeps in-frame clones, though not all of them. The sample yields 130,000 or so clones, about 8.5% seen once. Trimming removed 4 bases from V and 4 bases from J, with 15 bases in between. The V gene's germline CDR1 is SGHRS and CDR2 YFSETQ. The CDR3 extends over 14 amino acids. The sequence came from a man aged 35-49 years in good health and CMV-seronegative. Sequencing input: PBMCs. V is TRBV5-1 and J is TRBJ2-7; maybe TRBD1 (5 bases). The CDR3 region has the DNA TGCGCCAGCAGCATGACAGTGAACTCTTACGAGCAGTACTTC. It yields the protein CASSMTVNSYEQYF.